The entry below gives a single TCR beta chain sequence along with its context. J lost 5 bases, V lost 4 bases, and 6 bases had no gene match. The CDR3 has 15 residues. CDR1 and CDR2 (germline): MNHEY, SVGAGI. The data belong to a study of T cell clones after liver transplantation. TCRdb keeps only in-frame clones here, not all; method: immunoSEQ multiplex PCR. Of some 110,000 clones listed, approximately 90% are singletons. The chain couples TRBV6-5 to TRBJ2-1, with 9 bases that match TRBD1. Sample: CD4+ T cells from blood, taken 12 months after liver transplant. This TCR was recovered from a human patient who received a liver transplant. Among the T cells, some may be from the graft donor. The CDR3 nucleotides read TGTGCCAGCAGTTCAAACAGGGGGCACCACAATGAGCAGTTCTTC. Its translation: CASSSNRGHHNEQFF.